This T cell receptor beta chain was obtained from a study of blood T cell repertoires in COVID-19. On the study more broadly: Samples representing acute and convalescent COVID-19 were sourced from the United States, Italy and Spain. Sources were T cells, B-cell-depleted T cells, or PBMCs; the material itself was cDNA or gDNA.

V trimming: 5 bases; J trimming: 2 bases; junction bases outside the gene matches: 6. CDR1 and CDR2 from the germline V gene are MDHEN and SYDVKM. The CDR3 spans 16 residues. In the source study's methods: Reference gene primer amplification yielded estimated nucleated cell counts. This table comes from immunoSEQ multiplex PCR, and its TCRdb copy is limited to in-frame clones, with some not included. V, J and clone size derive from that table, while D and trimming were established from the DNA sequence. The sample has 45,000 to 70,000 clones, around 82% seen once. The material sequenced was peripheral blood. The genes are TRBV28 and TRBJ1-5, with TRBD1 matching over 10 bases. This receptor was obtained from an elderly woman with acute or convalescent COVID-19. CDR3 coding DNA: TGTGCCAGCAGTCCCTGGGGGACAGGGGGCAATCAGCCCCAGCATTTT. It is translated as CASSPWGTGGNQPQHF.